The clone carrying this T cell receptor beta chain was observed a few times. What it binds is unknown. The sample's treatment: oral pan-JAK inhibitor, 5-10 mg twice daily. Lesional scalp punch biopsies and peripheral blood were collected from alopecia areata patients. The sample originates from a study of CD8+ T cells in alopecia areata. The wider study: The tofacitinib course ran for 6 to 18 months and was followed by 6 months off drug.

Trimming at V came to 4 bases and at J to 5 bases, leaving 20 bases not matched to a gene. The CDR3 is 19 residues long. From germline, CDR1 is SGDLS and CDR2 YYNGEE. As the sequencing template, cDNA was produced by extracting RNA and reverse transcribing it. Produced via immunoSEQ multiplex PCR; TCRdb's table is partial and in-frame only. This table holds under 350,000 clones, 55% to 70% found once. Overall study results and limits: Many of the expanded lesional clones endured in scalp and blood while on tofacitinib. Normal-skin resident alphabeta T cells also appear among scalp sample sequences.

This sequence was found in a human donor with alopecia areata. The chain employs TRBV9 and TRBJ2-7, with 11 nucleotides matching TRBD2. The specimen was CD4+ T cells sorted from blood, collected at week 24, from a patient treated with tofacitinib. This CDR3 is CASSPRGSGGAPSIHEQYF. As DNA, the CDR3 is TGTGCCAGCAGCCCCCGAGGTAGCGGGGGGGCCCCTTCTATACACGAGCAGTACTTC.